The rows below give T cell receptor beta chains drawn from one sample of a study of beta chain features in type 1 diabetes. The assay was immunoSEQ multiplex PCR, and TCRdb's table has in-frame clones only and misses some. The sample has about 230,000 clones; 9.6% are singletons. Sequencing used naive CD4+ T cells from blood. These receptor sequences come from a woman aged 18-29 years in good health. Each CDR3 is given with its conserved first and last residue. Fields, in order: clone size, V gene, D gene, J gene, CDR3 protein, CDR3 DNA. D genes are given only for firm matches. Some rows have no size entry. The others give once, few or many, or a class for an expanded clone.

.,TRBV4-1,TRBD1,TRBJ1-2,CASSHRPDRGLRVDGYTF,TGCGCCAGCAGCCACCGACCGGACAGGGGGCTTCGAGTTGATGGCTACACCTTC
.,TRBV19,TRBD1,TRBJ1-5,CASSFPGTGADQPQHF,TGTGCCAGTAGTTTTCCCGGGACAGGGGCGGATCAGCCCCAGCATTTT
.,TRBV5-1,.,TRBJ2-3,CASSSEPQGKDTQYF,TGCGCCAGCAGCTCGGAACCTCAGGGGAAAGATACGCAGTATTTT
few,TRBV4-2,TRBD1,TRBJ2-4,CASSQAWTVQGTLAKNIQYF,TGTGCCAGCAGCCAAGCCTGGACAGTACAGGGGACCCTAGCCAAAAACATTCAGTACTTC
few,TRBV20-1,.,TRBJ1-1,CSAPKSTEAFF,TGCAGTGCTCCCAAGAGCACCGAGGCTTTCTTT
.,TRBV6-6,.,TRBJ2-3,CASRTQGSTDTQYF,TGTGCCAGCAGGACCCAGGGGAGCACAGATACGCAGTATTTT
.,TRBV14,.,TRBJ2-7,CASSQVIGSGEQYF,TGTGCCAGCAGCCAAGTGATCGGGTCGGGAGAGCAGTACTTC
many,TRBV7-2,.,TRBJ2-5,CASSGGVQETQYF,TGTGCCAGCAGCGGAGGCGTCCAAGAGACCCAGTACTTC
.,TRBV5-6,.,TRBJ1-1,CASSRGRRGTEAFF,TGTGCCAGCAGCCGCGGTAGAAGGGGAACTGAAGCTTTCTTT
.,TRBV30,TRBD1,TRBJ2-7,CAWEDRGGSEQYF,TGTGCCTGGGAGGACAGGGGCGGTAGCGAGCAGTACTTC
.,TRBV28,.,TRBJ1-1,CASSFAGMNTEAFF,TGTGCCAGCAGTTTCGCAGGGATGAACACTGAAGCTTTCTTT
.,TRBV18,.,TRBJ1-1,CASSPQGSRGLSEAFF,TGTGCCAGCTCACCTCAGGGATCGAGGGGACTTTCTGAAGCTTTCTTT
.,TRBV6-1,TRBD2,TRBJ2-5,CASSAISSGGRETQYF,TGTGCCAGCAGTGCCATTTCGAGCGGGGGGAGAGAGACCCAGTACTTC
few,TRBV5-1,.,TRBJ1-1,CASSLVGQGYKGAFF,TGCGCCAGCAGCTTGGTGGGACAAGGATACAAAGGAGCTTTCTTT
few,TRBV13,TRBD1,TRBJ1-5,CASSSGQGNQPQHF,TGTGCCAGCAGTTCAGGACAGGGAAATCAGCCCCAGCATTTT
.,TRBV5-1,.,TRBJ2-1,CASSTMAGPEQFF,TGCGCCAGCAGCACAATGGCAGGGCCTGAGCAGTTCTTC
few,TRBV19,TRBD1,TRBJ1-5,CASRDGTGVQPQHF,TGTGCCAGCCGCGATGGGACAGGGGTTCAGCCCCAGCATTTT
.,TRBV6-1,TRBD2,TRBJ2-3,CASRLAGGPGDTQYF,TGTGCCAGCAGGCTGGCGGGAGGGCCCGGAGATACGCAGTATTTT
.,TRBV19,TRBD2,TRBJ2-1,CASKAPRTSSNEQFF,TGTGCCAGTAAAGCCCCCCGGACTAGCTCTAATGAGCAGTTCTTC
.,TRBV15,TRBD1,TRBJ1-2,CATSRDRGQSGYTF,TGTGCCACCAGCAGGGACAGGGGGCAGTCTGGCTACACCTTC
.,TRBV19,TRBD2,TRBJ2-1,CASSITGGRNEQFF,TGTGCCAGTAGTATAACGGGAGGTCGCAATGAGCAGTTCTTC
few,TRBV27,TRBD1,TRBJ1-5,CASKTGQGGDQPQHF,TGTGCCAGCAAGACGGGACAGGGGGGAGATCAGCCCCAGCATTTT
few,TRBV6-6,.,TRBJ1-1,CASGGVTEAFF,TGTGCCAGCGGAGGGGTCACTGAAGCTTTCTTT
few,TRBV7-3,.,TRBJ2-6,CASSRGHPPGANVLTF,TGTGCCAGCAGTCGGGGACACCCCCCTGGGGCCAACGTCCTGACTTTC
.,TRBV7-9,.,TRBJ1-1,CASSYSVPNTEAFF,TGTGCCAGCAGCTACAGTGTCCCGAACACTGAAGCTTTCTTT
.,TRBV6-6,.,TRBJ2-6,CASSRTDGSGANVLTF,TGTGCCAGCAGTCGTACAGATGGCTCTGGGGCCAACGTCCTGACTTTC
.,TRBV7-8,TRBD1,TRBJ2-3,CASSSPDWTGSTDTQYF,TGTGCCAGCAGCTCACCGGACTGGACAGGGAGCACAGATACGCAGTATTTT
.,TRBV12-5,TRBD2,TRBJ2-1,CASGLDETSGRPSYNEQFF,TGTGCTAGTGGTTTGGACGAGACTAGCGGGAGGCCCTCCTACAATGAGCAGTTCTTC
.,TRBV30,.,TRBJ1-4,CAWSRFEKLFF,TGTGCCTGGAGTCGGTTTGAAAAACTGTTTTTT
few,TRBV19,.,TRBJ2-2,CASGDFYPNTGELFF,TGTGCCAGTGGGGACTTCTATCCGAACACCGGGGAGCTGTTTTTT
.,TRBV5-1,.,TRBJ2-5,CASSLGLRGQETQYF,TGCGCCAGCAGCTTGGGACTTCGGGGGCAAGAGACCCAGTACTTC
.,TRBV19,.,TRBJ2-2,CASRVTALANTGELFF,TGTGCCAGTAGGGTGACAGCGCTAGCGAACACCGGGGAGCTGTTTTTT
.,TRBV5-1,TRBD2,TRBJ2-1,CASSRETSGMYNEQFF,TGCGCCAGCAGCAGAGAGACTAGCGGGATGTACAATGAGCAGTTCTTC
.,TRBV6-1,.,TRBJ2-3,CASSELDRYTDTQYF,TGTGCCAGCAGTGAACTCGACAGGTACACAGATACGCAGTATTTT
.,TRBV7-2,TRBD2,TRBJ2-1,CASGRGASGKGGNEQFF,TGTGCCAGCGGAAGGGGGGCTAGCGGGAAGGGGGGCAATGAGCAGTTCTTC
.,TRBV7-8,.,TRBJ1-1,CASSLASRADTEAFF,TGTGCCAGCAGCTTAGCTAGCAGGGCGGACACTGAAGCTTTCTTT
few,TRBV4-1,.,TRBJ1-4,CASSQPDSYKLFF,TGCGCCAGCAGCCAACCAGACAGTTATAAACTGTTTTTT
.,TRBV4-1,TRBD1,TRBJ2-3,CASSHNFRDRSSTDTQYF,TGCGCCAGCAGCCACAACTTCCGGGACAGGAGTAGCACAGATACGCAGTATTTT
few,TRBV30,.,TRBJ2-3,CAWSVRERARDTQYF,TGTGCCTGGAGTGTACGGGAACGGGCTCGGGATACGCAGTATTTT
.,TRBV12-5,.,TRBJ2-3,CASGLQGTDTQYF,TGTGCTAGTGGTCTACAGGGAACGGATACGCAGTATTTT
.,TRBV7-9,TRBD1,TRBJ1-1,CASSPRGQGALGTEAFF,TGTGCCAGCAGCCCCCGGGGACAGGGGGCTTTAGGAACTGAAGCTTTCTTT
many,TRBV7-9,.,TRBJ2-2,CASSSGVNTGELFF,TGTGCCAGCAGCTCCGGGGTGAACACCGGGGAGCTGTTTTTT
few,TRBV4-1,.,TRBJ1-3,CASSQDSDRRGNTIYF,TGCGCCAGCAGCCAAGATTCGGACCGGAGGGGAAACACCATATATTTT
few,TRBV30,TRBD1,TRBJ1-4,CAWTRRDRPNEKLFF,TGTGCCTGGACGAGAAGGGACAGACCTAATGAAAAACTGTTTTTT
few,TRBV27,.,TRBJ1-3,CASSGLSGNTIYF,TGTGCCAGCAGTGGCCTCTCTGGAAACACCATATATTTT
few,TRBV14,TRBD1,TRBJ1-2,CASSRDRGLGYTF,TGTGCCAGCAGCCGGGACAGGGGGCTTGGCTACACCTTC
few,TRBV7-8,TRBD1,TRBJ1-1,CASSLGRDREAFF,TGTGCCAGCAGCTTAGGTAGGGACAGGGAGGCTTTCTTT